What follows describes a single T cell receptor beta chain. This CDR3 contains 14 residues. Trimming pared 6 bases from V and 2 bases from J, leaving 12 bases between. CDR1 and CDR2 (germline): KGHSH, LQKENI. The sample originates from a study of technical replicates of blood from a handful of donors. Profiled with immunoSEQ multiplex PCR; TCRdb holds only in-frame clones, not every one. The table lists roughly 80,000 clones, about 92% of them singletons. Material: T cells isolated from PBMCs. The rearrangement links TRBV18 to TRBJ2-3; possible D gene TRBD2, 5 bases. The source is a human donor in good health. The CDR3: CASSIDYATDTQYF. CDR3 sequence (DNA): TGTGCCAGCTCCATCGACTACGCCACAGATACGCAGTATTTT.